Below are 30 T cell receptor beta chains sequenced from a single sample in a study of blood T cell repertoires in COVID-19. Using immunoSEQ multiplex PCR, the repertoire was profiled, and TCRdb retains in-frame clones only, with some absent. Of 150,000 to 200,000 clones detected, about 89% appear once; the ten largest clones hold about 1.9%. Sequencing was carried out using peripheral blood. The receptors derive from a man between 18 and 35 years old who had recovered from COVID-19.

This sequence joins TRBV14 and TRBJ2-7; TRBD1 is a possible D gene (5 bases). Germline CDR1 and CDR2: SGHDN and FVKESK. Trimming shortened V by 4 bases and J by 0 bases, and 7 bases separated the two germline ends. CDR3 size: 13 residues. CDR3 nucleotide sequence: TGTGCCAGCAGCCTGCAGGGCTCCTACGAGCAGTACTTC. Translating it yields CASSLQGSYEQYF.

The chain employs TRBV7-9 and TRBJ2-1; 10 nucleotides line up with TRBD1. The length of the CDR3 is 17 residues. Trimming took 3 bases from V and 4 from J; bases not matched to a gene: 9. Germline V gene sequence: CDR1 SEHNR, CDR2 FQNEAQ (reference sequence). CDR3 in amino acids: CASSFSSGTGAYNEQFF. As DNA, the CDR3 is TGTGCCAGCAGCTTTTCGTCCGGGACAGGGGCTTACAATGAGCAGTTCTTC.

The chain is built from TRBV28 and TRBJ1-6; D not resolved. CDR1 MDHEN and CDR2 SYDVKM come from the germline V gene. The CDR3 has 18 residues. Trimming shortened V by 2 bases and J by 0 bases, and 14 bases separated the two germline ends. The CDR3 coding sequence is TGTGCCAGCAGTTTACCTGCTCTGGGGAGCTCCTATAATTCACCCCTCCACTTT. It translates to CASSLPALGSSYNSPLHF.

V usage is TRBV3-1 (or the pseudogene TRBV3-2) and J usage is TRBJ1-6; tentatively, D is TRBD1 (5 bases). Germline CDR1 LGHDT, CDR2 YNNKEL (reference sequence). Trimming shortened V by 5 bases and J by 10 bases, and 12 bases separated the two germline ends. This CDR3 contains 13 residues. CDR3 DNA: TGTGCCAGCAGCGGGGCAGGGCGGTCACCCCTCCACTTT. Amino acids: CASSGAGRSPLHF.

The chain links TRBV4-3 to TRBJ2-5; D may be TRBD2 (6 bases). V lost 3 bases to trimming and J lost 5 bases, with 10 bases between them. Germline values: CDR1 LGHNA, CDR2 YSLEER. The CDR3 consists of 13 residues. Here the CDR3 DNA reads TGCGCCAGCAGCCAGGGGACTTCGGAGACCCAGTACTTC. This encodes CASSQGTSETQYF.

This chain links TRBV5-1 with TRBJ2-7; D gene uncertain. The CDR3 length is 12 residues. Deletions cut 0 bases from V and 3 bases from J, with 4 bases between. Germline assignment: CDR1 SGHRS and CDR2 YFSETQ. CDR3 sequence reads: CASSLVGYEQYF. The CDR3 DNA sequence: TGCGCCAGCAGCTTGGTCGGCTACGAGCAGTACTTC.

The genes are TRBV7-9 and TRBJ2-7; 9 bases line up with TRBD1. J lost 9 bases, V lost 8 bases, and 11 bases had no gene match. CDR3 size: 13 residues. Germline V CDR1 and CDR2: SEHNR, FQNEAQ (reference sequence). The DNA of the CDR3 is TGTGCCAGCGATCTATCGACAGGGGGTAGGCAGTACTTC. It translates to CASDLSTGGRQYF. Together with reference TRBV7-9 and TRBJ2-7, the CDR3 gives the full variable domain: DTGVSQNPRHKITKRGQNVTFRCDPISEHNRLYWYRQTLGQGPEFLTYFQNEAQLEKSRLLSDRFSAERPKGSFSTLEIQRTEQGDSAMYLCASDLSTGGRQYFGPGTRLTVT.

The chain is built from TRBV4-3 and TRBJ1-2; D is possibly TRBD1 (5 bases). The V gene's germline CDR1 is LGHNA and CDR2 YSLEER. This CDR3 region has 19 residues. The germline V and J ends were trimmed by 3 bases and 5 bases, with 28 bases remaining between them. This chain's CDR3 is CASSQALRQLPENKYGYTF. The CDR3 DNA sequence: TGCGCCAGCAGCCAGGCCCTCAGACAGCTCCCAGAGAACAAGTATGGCTACACCTTC.

V usage is TRBV6-2 or TRBV6-3 and J usage is TRBJ2-2; D is perhaps TRBD1 (6 bases). With 0 bases removed from V and 7 bases from J, the gap between germline ends came to 15 bases. The CDR3 runs to 16 residues. The V gene's germline CDR1 is MNHEY and CDR2 SVGEGT. This CDR3 is CASSYSGRGDIGELFF. DNA of the CDR3: TGTGCCAGCAGTTACTCCGGCAGGGGTGATATCGGGGAGCTGTTTTTT.

This chain joins TRBV3-1 (or the pseudogene TRBV3-2) and TRBJ1-2; D gene ambiguous. The CDR3 has 13 residues. V lost 0 bases and J 5 bases, leaving 7 bases between the germline ends. CDR1 and CDR2 (germline): LGHDT, YNNKEL (reference sequence). The CDR3 here is CASSQDLTYGYTF. As DNA, the CDR3 is TGTGCCAGCAGCCAAGATTTGACATATGGCTACACCTTC.

This sequence joins TRBV29-1 and TRBJ2-2; a possible D gene is TRBD1 (6 bases). CDR3 length: 12 amino acids. Looked up from germline, CDR1 is SQVTM and CDR2 is ANQGSEA. V shed 2 bases and J shed 6 bases, with 7 bases lying between them. The chain's CDR3 is CSVESGAGELFF. CDR3 nucleotide sequence: TGCAGCGTTGAATCAGGGGCCGGGGAGCTGTTTTTT.

The genes are TRBV12-3 or TRBV12-4 and TRBJ2-7; the D gene is possibly TRBD1 (6 bases). This CDR3 comprises 13 residues. With 2 bases removed from V and 5 bases from J, the gap between germline ends came to 10 bases. The CDR3 DNA is TGTGCCAGCAGTTTACAGGGGACCAACGAGCAGTACTTC. Amino acids: CASSLQGTNEQYF.

The chain couples TRBV5-6 to TRBJ1-1, with no clear D. The CDR3 has 17 residues. V was shortened by 0 bases and J by 1 base, with 16 bases between the two germline ends. Germline lookup yields CDR1 SGHDT and CDR2 YYEEEE. CDR3 DNA: TGTGCCAGCAGCTTGGCCGTTCGGGTATCCTCGAACACTGAAGCTTTCTTT. This gives the protein CASSLAVRVSSNTEAFF.

This clone was seen a handful of times. This rearrangement joins TRBV6-6 to TRBJ2-7; the D gene is possibly TRBD1 (5 bases). Germline V lookup: CDR1 MNHNY, CDR2 SVGAGI (reference sequence). Trimming removed 4 bases from V and 0 bases from J, with 10 bases in between. The CDR3 covers 14 residues. The CDR3 region has the DNA TGTGCCAGCAGTTCATACAGGAGCTCCTACGAGCAGTACTTC. Its protein is CASSSYRSSYEQYF.

This clone has more than one count but fewer than ten. The V call is TRBV4-3, the J call TRBJ1-5; D uncertain. The germline V and J ends were trimmed by 0 bases and 0 bases, with 9 bases remaining between them. The CDR3 has 16 residues. Germline lookup yields CDR1 LGHNA and CDR2 YSLEER. The CDR3 spells CASSQDLQHSNQPQHF. As DNA, the CDR3 is TGCGCCAGCAGCCAAGATCTCCAACATAGCAATCAGCCCCAGCATTTT.

The gene calls are TRBV6-6 and TRBJ2-2, with 10 bases lining up with TRBD2. V dropped 5 bases and J dropped 3; count of bases not matched to a gene: 9. Germline assignment: CDR1 MNHNY and CDR2 SVGAGI (reference sequence). There are 17 residues in the CDR3. The CDR3 nucleotides are TGTGCCAGCAGTCCAGCTAGCGGGAGAGGCTACACCGGGGAGCTGTTTTTT. Protein sequence: CASSPASGRGYTGELFF.

The V gene is TRBV27, the J gene TRBJ2-5, with 14 bases that match TRBD2. The CDR3 is 16 residues long. Trimming removed 6 bases from V and 5 bases from J; junction bases left unmatched: 8. Germline CDR1 MNHEY, CDR2 SMNVEV (reference sequence). The CDR3 region has the DNA TGTGCCAGCAGATCTCCGGGACTAGCGGGAGTGGAGACCCAGTACTTC. The encoded protein is CASRSPGLAGVETQYF.

V and J are TRBV20-1 and TRBJ2-7; weak D call: TRBD1 (5 bases). In germline, CDR1 is DFQATT, CDR2 SNEGSKA (reference sequence). This CDR3 has 11 amino acids. CDR3 loop: CSATWGVQQYF. As DNA, the CDR3 is TGCAGCGCGACATGGGGCGTCCAGCAGTACTTC.

The chain couples TRBV10-3 to TRBJ2-7; D not certain. Looked up from germline, CDR1 is ENHRY and CDR2 is SYGVKD. This CDR3 contains 13 residues. Trimming took 3 bases from V and 4 from J, leaving 10 bases between them. The DNA for the CDR3 is TGTGCCATCAGTGAAACTACCCAATACGAGCAGTACTTC. Translating gives CAISETTQYEQYF.

The chain uses TRBV4-3 and TRBJ1-6; 7 bases align to TRBD1. The V gene end was trimmed by 1 base and the J gene end by 7 bases; junction bases not matched to a gene: 1. This CDR3 has 14 amino acids. Per germline, CDR1 LGHNA and CDR2 YSLEER. In DNA, the CDR3 is TGCGCCAGCAGCCAAGGACAGGGAAATTCACCCCTCCACTTT. Translated, it gives CASSQGQGNSPLHF.

The V and J genes are TRBV6-9 and TRBJ2-1, with 8 bases matching TRBD2. After removal of 4 bases from V and 6 bases from J, the junction contained 5 bases not matched to a gene. CDR1 and CDR2 (germline): MNHGY, SVAAGI. The CDR3 spans 14 residues. The chain's CDR3 is CASSLGTSGNEQFF. The CDR3 DNA sequence: TGTGCCAGCAGTTTAGGTACTAGCGGCAATGAGCAGTTCTTC.

The V gene is TRBV28, the J gene TRBJ1-2; D is perhaps TRBD1 (5 bases). Germline CDR1 reads MDHEN; CDR2 reads SYDVKM. V gave up 2 bases and J gave up 5 bases, with 9 bases separating them. The CDR3 runs to 13 residues. This CDR3 reads CASSLGRVYGYTF. In DNA, the CDR3 is TGTGCCAGCAGTTTAGGCAGGGTTTATGGCTACACCTTC.

J is TRBJ2-7 and V is TRBV5-1, with 9 nucleotides matching TRBD1. Germline CDR1 reads SGHRS; CDR2 reads YFSETQ. V gave up 4 bases and J gave up 6 bases; unmatched junction bases: 8. The CDR3 loop spans 14 amino acids. CDR3 sequence reads: CASSRRQGEGEQYF. CDR3 sequence (DNA): TGCGCCAGCAGCAGAAGACAGGGGGAGGGCGAGCAGTACTTC.

V usage is TRBV10-3 and J usage is TRBJ2-1, with D tentatively TRBD2 (6 bases). Trimming stripped 4 bases from V and 2 bases from J, with 9 bases between. CDR1 is ENHRY, CDR2 SYGVKD, per germline. This CDR3 is built from 14 residues. This CDR3 is CAISVGGTYNEQFF. For the CDR3, the DNA is TGTGCCATCAGTGTTGGCGGGACCTACAATGAGCAGTTCTTC.

In DNA, the CDR3 is TGTGCCAGCAGCTTACAGGGGGCGTCGAACACTGAAGCTTTCTTT. It is translated as CASSLQGASNTEAFF. The J gene is TRBJ1-1, the V gene TRBV11-1, with 8 bases fitting TRBD1. Germline V gene lookup returns CDR1 SGHAT and CDR2 FQDESV (reference sequence). CDR3 length: 15 residues. With V trimmed by 2 bases and J by 1 base, 3 bases remained unmatched.

The rearrangement uses TRBV13 and TRBJ1-5, with TRBD1 identical over 8 bases. The CDR3 totals 18 residues. After removal of 5 bases from V and 2 bases from J, the junction contained 14 bases not matched to a gene. Per the germline V gene, CDR1 is PRHDT and CDR2 is FYEKMQ (reference sequence). The DNA of the CDR3 is TGTGCCAGCAGCCTTAGGACAGGGACCGATCCGGGCAATCAGCCCCAGCATTTT. It is translated as CASSLRTGTDPGNQPQHF.

The V gene is TRBV28, the J gene TRBJ1-4, with 7 bases that match TRBD1. There are 14 residues in the CDR3. Per germline, CDR1 MDHEN and CDR2 SYDVKM. Trimming at V came to 2 bases and at J to 15 bases, leaving 12 bases not matched to a gene. In nucleotides, the CDR3 is TGTGCCAGCAGTTTACAGAACAGGGGTGTAGGAATGTTTTTT. Its translation is CASSLQNRGVGMFF.

The V and J genes are TRBV24-1 and TRBJ2-2, with D maybe TRBD2 (7 bases). V was shortened by 9 bases and J by 6 bases, with 34 bases between the two germline ends. The CDR3 runs to 20 residues. CDR1 is KGHDR, CDR2 SFDVKD, per germline. CDR3: CATPPYRVIMSGNVSGELFF. The DNA of the CDR3 is TGTGCCACCCCCCCATACAGGGTTATAATGAGCGGGAATGTGTCCGGGGAGCTGTTTTTT.

J is TRBJ1-6 and V is TRBV25-1; maybe TRBD1 (5 bases). The CDR3 consists of 14 residues. Looked up from germline, CDR1 is MGHDK and CDR2 is SYGVNS. Trimming removed 5 bases at V and 10 bases at J, with 15 bases between. The CDR3 sequence: CASSLFNGGSPLHF. DNA of the CDR3: TGTGCCAGCAGTCTATTCAACGGGGGGTCACCCCTCCACTTT.

The chain recombines TRBV24-1 with TRBJ2-2; no firm D call. CDR3 length: 15 amino acids. The germline V gene has CDR1 KGHDR and CDR2 SFDVKD. Deletions cut 4 bases from V and 2 bases from J, with 10 bases between. The CDR3 protein is CATSDSLGNTGELFF. The CDR3 DNA is TGTGCCACCAGTGACAGCCTAGGCAACACCGGGGAGCTGTTTTTT.